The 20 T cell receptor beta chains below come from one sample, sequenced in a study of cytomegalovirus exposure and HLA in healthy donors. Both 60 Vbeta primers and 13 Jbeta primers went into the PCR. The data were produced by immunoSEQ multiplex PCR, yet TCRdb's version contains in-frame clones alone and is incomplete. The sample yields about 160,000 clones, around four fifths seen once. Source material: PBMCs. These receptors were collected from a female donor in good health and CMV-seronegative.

This CDR3 reads CASSIELTGLQPQHF. CDR3 nucleotide sequence: TGTGCCAGTAGTATCGAACTTACAGGTCTCCAGCCCCAGCATTTT. The rearrangement uses TRBV19 and TRBJ1-5; TRBD1 is a possible D gene (5 bases). Germline loops: CDR1 LNHDA, CDR2 SQIVND (reference sequence). The ends were cut back, 3 bases at V and 7 bases at J, with 16 bases in the middle. The CDR3 spans 15 residues.

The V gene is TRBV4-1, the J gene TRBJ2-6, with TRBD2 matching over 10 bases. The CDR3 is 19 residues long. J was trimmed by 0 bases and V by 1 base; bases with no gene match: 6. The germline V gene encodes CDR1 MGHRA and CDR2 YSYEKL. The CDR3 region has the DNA TGCGCCAGCAGCCAAGGTTTAGCGGGGGGTTTCTCTGGGGCCAACGTCCTGACTTTC. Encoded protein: CASSQGLAGGFSGANVLTF.

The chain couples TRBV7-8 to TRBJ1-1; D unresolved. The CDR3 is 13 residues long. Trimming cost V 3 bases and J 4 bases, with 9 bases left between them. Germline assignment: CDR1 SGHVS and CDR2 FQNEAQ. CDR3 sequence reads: CASSFTEGTEAFF. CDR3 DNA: TGTGCCAGCAGCTTTACGGAGGGCACTGAAGCTTTCTTT.

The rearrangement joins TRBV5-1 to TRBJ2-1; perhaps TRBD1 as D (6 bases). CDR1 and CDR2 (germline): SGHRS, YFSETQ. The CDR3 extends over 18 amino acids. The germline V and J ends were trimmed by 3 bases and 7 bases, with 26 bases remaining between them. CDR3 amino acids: CASSWTAVVGPGANEQFF. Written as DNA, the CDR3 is TGCGCCAGCAGCTGGACGGCGGTGGTGGGCCCAGGGGCAAATGAGCAGTTCTTC.

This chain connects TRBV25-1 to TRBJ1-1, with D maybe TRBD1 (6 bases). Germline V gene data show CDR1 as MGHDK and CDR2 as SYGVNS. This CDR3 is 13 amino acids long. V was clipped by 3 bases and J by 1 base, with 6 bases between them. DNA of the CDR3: TGTGCCAGCAGTGAGGGACAGAACACTGAAGCTTTCTTT. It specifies CASSEGQNTEAFF.

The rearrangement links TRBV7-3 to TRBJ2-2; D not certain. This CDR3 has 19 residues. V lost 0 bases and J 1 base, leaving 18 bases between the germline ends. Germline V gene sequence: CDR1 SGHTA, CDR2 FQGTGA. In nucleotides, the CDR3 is TGTGCCAGCAGCTTAACGAAGAATACCCCAGGATGGAACACCGGGGAGCTGTTTTTT. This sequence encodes CASSLTKNTPGWNTGELFF.

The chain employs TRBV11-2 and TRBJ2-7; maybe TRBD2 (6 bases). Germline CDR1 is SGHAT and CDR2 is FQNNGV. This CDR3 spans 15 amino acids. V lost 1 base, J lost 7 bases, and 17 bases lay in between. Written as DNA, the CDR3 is TGTGCCAGCAGCTTAGTGGTAGGCTCCGGGGGTGAGCAGTACTTC. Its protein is CASSLVVGSGGEQYF.

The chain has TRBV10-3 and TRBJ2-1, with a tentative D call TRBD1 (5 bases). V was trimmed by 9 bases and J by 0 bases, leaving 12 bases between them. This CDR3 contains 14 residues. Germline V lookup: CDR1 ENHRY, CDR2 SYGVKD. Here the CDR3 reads CAMQQDPSYNEQFF. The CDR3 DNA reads TGTGCCATGCAACAGGACCCCTCCTACAATGAGCAGTTCTTC.

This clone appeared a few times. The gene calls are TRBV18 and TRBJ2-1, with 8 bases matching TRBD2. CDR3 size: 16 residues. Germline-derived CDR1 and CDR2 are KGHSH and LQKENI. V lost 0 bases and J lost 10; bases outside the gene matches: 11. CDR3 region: CASSPPSGGPSREQFF. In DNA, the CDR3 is TGTGCCAGCTCACCACCCTCGGGAGGGCCCTCGAGGGAGCAGTTCTTC.

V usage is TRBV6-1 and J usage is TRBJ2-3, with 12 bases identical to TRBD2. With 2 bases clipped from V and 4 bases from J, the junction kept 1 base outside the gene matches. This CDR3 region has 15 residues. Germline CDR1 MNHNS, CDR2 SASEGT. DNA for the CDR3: TGTGCCAGCAGTGAACTAGCGGGGGGGCCAGATACGCAGTATTTT. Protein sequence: CASSELAGGPDTQYF.

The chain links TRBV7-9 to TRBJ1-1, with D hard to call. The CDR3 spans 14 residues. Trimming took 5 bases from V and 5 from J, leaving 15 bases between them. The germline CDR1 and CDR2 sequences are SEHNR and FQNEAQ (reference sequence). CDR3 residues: CASSADGEGTEAFF. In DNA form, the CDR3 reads TGTGCCAGCAGCGCCGACGGGGAAGGGACTGAAGCTTTCTTT.

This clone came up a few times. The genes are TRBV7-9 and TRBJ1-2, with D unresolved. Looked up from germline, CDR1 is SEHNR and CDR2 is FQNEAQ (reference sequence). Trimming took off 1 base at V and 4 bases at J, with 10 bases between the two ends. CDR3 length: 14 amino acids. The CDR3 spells CASSLDPAGYGYTF. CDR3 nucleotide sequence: TGTGCCAGCAGCTTAGATCCAGCGGGCTATGGCTACACCTTC.

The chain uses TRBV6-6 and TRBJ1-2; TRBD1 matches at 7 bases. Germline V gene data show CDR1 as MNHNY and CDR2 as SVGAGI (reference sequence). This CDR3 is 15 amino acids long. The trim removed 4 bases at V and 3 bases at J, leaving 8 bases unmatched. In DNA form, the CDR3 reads TGTGCCAGCAGTTCCGGACAGGCGTGGGACTATGGCTACACCTTC. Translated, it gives CASSSGQAWDYGYTF.

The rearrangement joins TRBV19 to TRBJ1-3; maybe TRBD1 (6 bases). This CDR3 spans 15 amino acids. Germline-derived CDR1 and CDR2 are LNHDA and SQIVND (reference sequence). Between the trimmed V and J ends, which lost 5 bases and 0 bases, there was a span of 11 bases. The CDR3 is CASSAGQSSGNTIYF. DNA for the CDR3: TGTGCCAGTAGTGCCGGACAGTCCTCTGGAAACACCATATATTTT. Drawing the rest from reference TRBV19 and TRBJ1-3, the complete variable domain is DGGITQSPKYLFRKEGQNVTLSCEQNLNHDAMYWYRQDPGQGLRLIYYSQIVNDFQKGDIAEGYSVSREKKESFPLTVTSAQKNPTAFYLCASSAGQSSGNTIYFGEGSWLTVV.

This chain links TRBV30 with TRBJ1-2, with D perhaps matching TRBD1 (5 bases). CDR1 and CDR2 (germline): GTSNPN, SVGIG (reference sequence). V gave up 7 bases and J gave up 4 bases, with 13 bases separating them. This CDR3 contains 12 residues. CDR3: CAFATGLYGYTF. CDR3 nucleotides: TGTGCCTTTGCCACGGGACTCTATGGCTACACCTTC.

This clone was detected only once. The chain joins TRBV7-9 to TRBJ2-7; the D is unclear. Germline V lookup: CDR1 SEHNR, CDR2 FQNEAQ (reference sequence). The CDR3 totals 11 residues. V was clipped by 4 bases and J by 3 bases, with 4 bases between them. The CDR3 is CASSSVYEQYF. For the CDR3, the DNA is TGTGCCAGCAGCTCCGTCTACGAGCAGTACTTC.

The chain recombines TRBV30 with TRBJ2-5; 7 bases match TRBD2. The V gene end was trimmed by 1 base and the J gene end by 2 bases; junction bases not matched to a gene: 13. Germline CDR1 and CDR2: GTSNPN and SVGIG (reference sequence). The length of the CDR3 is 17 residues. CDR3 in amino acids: CAWSATGRASGQETQYF. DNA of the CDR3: TGTGCCTGGAGTGCGACGGGGAGGGCTAGCGGACAAGAGACCCAGTACTTC. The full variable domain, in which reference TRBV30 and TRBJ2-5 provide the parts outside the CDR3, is SQTIHQWPATLVQPVGSPLSLECTVEGTSNPNLYWYRQAAGRGLQLLFYSVGIGQISSEVPQNLSASRPQDRQFILSSKKLLLSDSGFYLCAWSATGRASGQETQYFGPGTRLLVL.

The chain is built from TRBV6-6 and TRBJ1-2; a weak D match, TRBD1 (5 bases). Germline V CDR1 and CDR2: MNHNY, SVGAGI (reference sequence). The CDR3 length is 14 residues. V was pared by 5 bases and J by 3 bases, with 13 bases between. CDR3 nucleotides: TGTGCCAGCAGTCCCGGGACTTCCTACTATGGCTACACCTTC. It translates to CASSPGTSYYGYTF.

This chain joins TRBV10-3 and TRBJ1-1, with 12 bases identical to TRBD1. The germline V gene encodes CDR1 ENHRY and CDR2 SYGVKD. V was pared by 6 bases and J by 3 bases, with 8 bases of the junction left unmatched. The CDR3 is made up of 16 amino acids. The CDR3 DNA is TGTGCCATCAGAGGGACAGGGGGCAGGAGGGACACTGAAGCTTTCTTT. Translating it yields CAIRGTGGRRDTEAFF.

The CDR3 sequence: CASSSRDRGAYEQYF. CDR3 nucleotide sequence: TGTGCCAGCAGTTCCAGGGACAGGGGGGCGTACGAGCAGTACTTC. V gene TRBV6-5 combines with J gene TRBJ2-7, with 11 nucleotides matching TRBD1. The CDR3 length is 15 residues. Trimming cost V 4 bases and J 4 bases; bases outside gene matches: 6. Germline CDR1 reads MNHEY; CDR2 reads SVGAGI.